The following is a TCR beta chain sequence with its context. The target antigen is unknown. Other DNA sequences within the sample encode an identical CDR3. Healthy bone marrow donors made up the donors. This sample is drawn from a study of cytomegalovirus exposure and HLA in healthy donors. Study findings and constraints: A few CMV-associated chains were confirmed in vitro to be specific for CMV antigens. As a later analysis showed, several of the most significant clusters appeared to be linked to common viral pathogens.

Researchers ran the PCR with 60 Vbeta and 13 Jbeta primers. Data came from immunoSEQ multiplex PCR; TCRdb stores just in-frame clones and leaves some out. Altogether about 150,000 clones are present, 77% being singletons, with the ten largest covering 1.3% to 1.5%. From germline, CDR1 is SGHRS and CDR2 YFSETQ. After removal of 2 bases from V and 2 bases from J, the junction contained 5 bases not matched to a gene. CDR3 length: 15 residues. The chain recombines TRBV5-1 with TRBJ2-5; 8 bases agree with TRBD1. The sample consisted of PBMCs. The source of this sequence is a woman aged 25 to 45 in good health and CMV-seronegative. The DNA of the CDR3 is TGCGCCAGCAGCTTCATCCGGACAGGGCAAGAGACCCAGTACTTC. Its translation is CASSFIRTGQETQYF.